Presented here are 3 T cell receptor beta chains from one specimen sequenced in a study of cytomegalovirus exposure and HLA in healthy donors. The PCR was carried out with 60 Vbeta primers and 13 Jbeta primers. Clones were read by immunoSEQ multiplex PCR, and TCRdb kept only the in-frame ones, dropping some. The sample has 140,000 to 150,000 clones; 60% to 80% are singletons. Sequenced input: PBMCs. These receptors were taken from a male donor in good health and CMV-seronegative.

This clone was observed once. The chain employs TRBV5-8 and TRBJ1-5, with D possibly being TRBD1 (5 bases). The germline CDR1 and CDR2 sequences are SGHTS and YDEGEE. The CDR3 runs 16 residues. Trimming removed 0 bases at V and 1 base at J, with 11 bases between. The CDR3 nucleotides are TGTGCCAGCAGCTTGGAAGGGGTTGGAAGCAATCAGCCCCAGCATTTT. Amino acid sequence: CASSLEGVGSNQPQHF.

This sequence joins TRBV27 and TRBJ2-2; 11 bases are a match to TRBD1. V lost 6 bases and J lost 6; bases outside the gene matches: 9. CDR1 is MNHEY, CDR2 SMNVEV, per germline (reference sequence). This CDR3 has 16 residues. CDR3 sequence reads: CASSMIPGQGAGELFF. CDR3 coding DNA: TGTGCCAGCAGCATGATTCCGGGACAGGGGGCCGGGGAGCTGTTTTTT.

This chain connects TRBV19 to TRBJ2-6; 10 nucleotides match TRBD1. The CDR3 spans 17 residues. The V gene's germline CDR1 is LNHDA and CDR2 SQIVND (reference sequence). V lost 4 bases and J lost 0; bases outside the gene matches: 3. This CDR3 reads CASSSGTGVSGANVLTF. In DNA form, the CDR3 reads TGTGCCAGTAGTAGTGGGACAGGGGTCTCTGGGGCCAACGTCCTGACTTTC.